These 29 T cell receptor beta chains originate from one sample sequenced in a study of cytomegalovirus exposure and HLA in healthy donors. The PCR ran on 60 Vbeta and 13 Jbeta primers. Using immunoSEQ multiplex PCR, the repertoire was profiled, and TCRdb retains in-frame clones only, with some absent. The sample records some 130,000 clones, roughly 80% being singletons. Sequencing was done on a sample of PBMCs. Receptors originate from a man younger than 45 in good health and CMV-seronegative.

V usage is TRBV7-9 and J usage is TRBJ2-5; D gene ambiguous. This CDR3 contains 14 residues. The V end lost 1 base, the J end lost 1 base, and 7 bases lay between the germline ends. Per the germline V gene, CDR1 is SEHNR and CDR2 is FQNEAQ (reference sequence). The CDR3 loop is CASSLVSSQETQYF. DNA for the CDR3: TGTGCCAGCAGCTTAGTTAGCAGCCAAGAGACCCAGTACTTC. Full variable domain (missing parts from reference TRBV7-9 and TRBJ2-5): DTGVSQNPRHKITKRGQNVTFRCDPISEHNRLYWYRQTLGQGPEFLTYFQNEAQLEKSRLLSDRFSAERPKGSFSTLEIQRTEQGDSAMYLCASSLVSSQETQYFGPGTRLLVL.

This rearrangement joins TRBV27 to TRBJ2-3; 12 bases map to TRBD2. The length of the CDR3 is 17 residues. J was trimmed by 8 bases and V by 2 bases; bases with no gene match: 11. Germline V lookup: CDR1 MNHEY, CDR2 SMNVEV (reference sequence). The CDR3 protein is CASSLTLAGGPRGTQYF. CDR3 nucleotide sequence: TGTGCCAGCAGTTTAACTCTAGCGGGAGGGCCCCGGGGTACGCAGTATTTT.

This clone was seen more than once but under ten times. CDR3 loop: CASSSGTGVYYEQYF. CDR3 in DNA: TGTGCCAGCAGTTCCGGGACAGGGGTTTACTACGAGCAGTACTTC. The chain carries TRBV27 and TRBJ2-7; 10 nucleotides agree with TRBD1. CDR3 length: 15 amino acids. The V and J ends lost 4 bases and 3 bases, in that order; junction bases with no gene match: 6. Germline V gene sequence: CDR1 MNHEY, CDR2 SMNVEV (reference sequence).

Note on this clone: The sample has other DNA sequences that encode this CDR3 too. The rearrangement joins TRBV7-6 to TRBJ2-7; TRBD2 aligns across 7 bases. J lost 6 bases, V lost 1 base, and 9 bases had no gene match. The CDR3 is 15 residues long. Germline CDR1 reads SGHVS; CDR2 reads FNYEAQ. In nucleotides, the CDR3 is TGTGCCAGCAGCTTAGTGGGGGGGACGGTTAGCGAGCAGTACTTC. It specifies CASSLVGGTVSEQYF.

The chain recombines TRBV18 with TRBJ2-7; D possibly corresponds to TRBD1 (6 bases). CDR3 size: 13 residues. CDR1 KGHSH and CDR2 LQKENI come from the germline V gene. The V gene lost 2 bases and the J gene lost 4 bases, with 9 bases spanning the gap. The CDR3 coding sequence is TGTGCCAGCTCACCAGGGGGCGGTTACGAGCAGTACTTC. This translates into CASSPGGGYEQYF.

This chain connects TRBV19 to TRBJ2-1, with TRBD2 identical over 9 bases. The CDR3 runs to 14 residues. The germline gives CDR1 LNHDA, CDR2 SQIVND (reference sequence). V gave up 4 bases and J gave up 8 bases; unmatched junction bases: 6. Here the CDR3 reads CASSTSGNSHEQFF. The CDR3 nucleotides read TGTGCCAGTAGTACTAGCGGGAATTCCCATGAGCAGTTCTTC.

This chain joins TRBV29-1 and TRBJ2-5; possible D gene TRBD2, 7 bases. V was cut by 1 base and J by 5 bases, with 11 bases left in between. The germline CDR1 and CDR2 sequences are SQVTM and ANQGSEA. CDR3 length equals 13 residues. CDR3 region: CSVEVQGGETQYF. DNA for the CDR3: TGCAGCGTTGAAGTACAGGGAGGGGAGACCCAGTACTTC. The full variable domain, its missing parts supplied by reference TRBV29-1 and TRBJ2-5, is SAVISQKPSRDICQRGTSLTIQCQVDSQVTMMFWYRQQPGQSLTLIATANQGSEATYESGFVIDKFPISRPNLTFSTLTVSNMSPEDSSIYLCSVEVQGGETQYFGPGTRLLVL.

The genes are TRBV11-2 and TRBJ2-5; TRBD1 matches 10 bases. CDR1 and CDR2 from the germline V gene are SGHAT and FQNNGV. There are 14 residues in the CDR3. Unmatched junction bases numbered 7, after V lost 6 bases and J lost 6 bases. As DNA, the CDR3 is TGTGCCAGCAGGGACCGACAGGGGGCCCAGACCCAGTACTTC. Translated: CASRDRQGAQTQYF.

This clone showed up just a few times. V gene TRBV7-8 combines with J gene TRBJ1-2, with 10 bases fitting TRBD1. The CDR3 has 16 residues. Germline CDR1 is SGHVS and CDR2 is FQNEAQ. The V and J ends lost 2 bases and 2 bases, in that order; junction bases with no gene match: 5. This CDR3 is CASSLRQGAPNYGYTF. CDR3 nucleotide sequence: TGTGCCAGCAGCTTACGACAGGGGGCGCCCAACTATGGCTACACCTTC. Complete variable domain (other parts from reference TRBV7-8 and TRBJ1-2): GAGVSQSPRYKVAKRGQDVALRCDPISGHVSLFWYQQALGQGPEFLTYFQNEAQLDKSGLPSDRFFAERPEGSVSTLKIQRTQQEDSAVYLCASSLRQGAPNYGYTFGSGTRLTVV.

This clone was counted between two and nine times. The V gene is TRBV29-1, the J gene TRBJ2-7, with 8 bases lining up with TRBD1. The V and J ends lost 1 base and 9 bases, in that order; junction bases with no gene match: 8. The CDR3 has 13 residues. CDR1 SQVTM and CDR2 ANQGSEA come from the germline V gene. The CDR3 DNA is TGCAGCGTTGAAGTGGCAGGGGGCGGGTGGCAGTACTTC. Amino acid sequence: CSVEVAGGGWQYF.

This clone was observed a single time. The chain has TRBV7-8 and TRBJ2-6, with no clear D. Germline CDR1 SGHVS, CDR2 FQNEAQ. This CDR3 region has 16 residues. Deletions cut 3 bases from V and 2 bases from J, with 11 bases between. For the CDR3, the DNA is TGTGCCAGCAGCTTGGCTAGTTACGCTGGGGCCAACGTCCTGACTTTC. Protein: CASSLASYAGANVLTF.

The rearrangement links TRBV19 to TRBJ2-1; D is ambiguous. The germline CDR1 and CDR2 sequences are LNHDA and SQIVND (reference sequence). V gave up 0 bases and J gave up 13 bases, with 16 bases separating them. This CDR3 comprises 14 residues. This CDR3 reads CASSIDDDTCYQFF. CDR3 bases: TGTGCCAGTAGTATAGATGACGACACCTGCTATCAGTTCTTC.

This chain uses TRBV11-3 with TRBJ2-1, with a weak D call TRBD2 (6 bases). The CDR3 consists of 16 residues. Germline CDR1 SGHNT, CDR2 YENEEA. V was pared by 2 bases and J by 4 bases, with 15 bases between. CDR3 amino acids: CASSLQPQAGYNEQFF. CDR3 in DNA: TGTGCCAGCAGCTTACAACCCCAAGCGGGTTACAATGAGCAGTTCTTC.

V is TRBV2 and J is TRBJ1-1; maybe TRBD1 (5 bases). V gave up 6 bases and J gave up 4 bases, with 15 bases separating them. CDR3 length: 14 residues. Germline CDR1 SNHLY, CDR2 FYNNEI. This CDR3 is CASRDLGRGTEAFF. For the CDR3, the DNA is TGTGCCAGCAGGGATCTGGGGAGGGGCACTGAAGCTTTCTTT.

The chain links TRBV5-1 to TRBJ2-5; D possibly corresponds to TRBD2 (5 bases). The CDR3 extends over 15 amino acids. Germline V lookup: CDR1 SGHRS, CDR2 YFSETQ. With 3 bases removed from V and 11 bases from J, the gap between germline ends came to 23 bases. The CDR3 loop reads CASSSQGLPSLEQYF. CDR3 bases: TGCGCCAGCAGCTCTCAAGGACTCCCCAGTTTAGAGCAGTACTTC.

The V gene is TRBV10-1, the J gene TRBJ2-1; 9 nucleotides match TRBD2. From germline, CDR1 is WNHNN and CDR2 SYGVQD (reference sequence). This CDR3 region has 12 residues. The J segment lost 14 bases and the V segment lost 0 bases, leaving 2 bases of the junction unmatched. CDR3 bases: TGCGCCAGCAGTGAGTCGACTAGCGGAGAGTTCTTC. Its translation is CASSESTSGEFF.

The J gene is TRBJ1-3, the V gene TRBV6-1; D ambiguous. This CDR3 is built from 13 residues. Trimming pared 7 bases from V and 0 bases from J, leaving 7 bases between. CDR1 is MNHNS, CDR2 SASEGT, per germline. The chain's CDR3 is CASKQSSGNTIYF. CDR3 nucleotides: TGTGCCAGCAAACAGAGCTCTGGAAACACCATATATTTT.

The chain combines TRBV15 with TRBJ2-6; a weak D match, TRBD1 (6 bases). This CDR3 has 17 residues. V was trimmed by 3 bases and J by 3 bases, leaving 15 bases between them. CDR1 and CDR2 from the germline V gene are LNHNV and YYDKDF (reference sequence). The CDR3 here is CATSRDSRSLGANVLTF. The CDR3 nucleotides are TGTGCCACCAGCAGGGACAGTCGTTCTCTTGGGGCCAACGTCCTGACTTTC.

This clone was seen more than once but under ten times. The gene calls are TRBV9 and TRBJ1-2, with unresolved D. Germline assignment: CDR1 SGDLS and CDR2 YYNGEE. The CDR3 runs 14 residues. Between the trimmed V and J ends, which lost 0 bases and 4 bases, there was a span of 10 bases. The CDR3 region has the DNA TGTGCCAGCAGCGTAGCCAGCCAGGCCTATGGCTACACCTTC. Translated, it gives CASSVASQAYGYTF.

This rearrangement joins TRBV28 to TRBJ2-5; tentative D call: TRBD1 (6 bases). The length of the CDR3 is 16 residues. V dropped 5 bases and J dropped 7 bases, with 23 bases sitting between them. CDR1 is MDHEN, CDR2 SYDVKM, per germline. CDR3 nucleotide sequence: TGTGCCAGCAGTATTCGTCCCGGGTCAGGGGAAGGGACCCAGTACTTC. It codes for CASSIRPGSGEGTQYF.

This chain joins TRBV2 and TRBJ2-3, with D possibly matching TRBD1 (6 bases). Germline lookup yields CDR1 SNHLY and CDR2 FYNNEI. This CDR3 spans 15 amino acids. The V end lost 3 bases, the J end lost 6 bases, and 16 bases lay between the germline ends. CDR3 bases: TGTGCCAGCAGTGACAGGGGTAGCGAGCCGGATACGCAGTATTTT. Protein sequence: CASSDRGSEPDTQYF.

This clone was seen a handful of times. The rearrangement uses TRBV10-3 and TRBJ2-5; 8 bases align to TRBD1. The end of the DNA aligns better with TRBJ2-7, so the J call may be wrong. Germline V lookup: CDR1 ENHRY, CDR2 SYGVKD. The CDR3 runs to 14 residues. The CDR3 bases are TGTGCCATCAGTGAGGGACAGGGAGCCTACGAGCAGTACTTC. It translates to CAISEGQGAYEQYF.

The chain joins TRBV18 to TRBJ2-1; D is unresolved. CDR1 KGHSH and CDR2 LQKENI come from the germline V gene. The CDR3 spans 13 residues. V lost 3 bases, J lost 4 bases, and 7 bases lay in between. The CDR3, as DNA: TGTGCCAGCTCACCGGCAGTGTACAATGAGCAGTTCTTC. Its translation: CASSPAVYNEQFF.

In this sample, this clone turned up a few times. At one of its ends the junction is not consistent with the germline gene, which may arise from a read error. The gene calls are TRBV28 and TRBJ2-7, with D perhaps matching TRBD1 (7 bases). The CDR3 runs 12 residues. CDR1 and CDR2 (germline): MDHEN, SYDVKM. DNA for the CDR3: TGTGCCAGCAGTTTCATAAAGGACAGGAGGGTCTTC. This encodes CASSFIKDRRVF.

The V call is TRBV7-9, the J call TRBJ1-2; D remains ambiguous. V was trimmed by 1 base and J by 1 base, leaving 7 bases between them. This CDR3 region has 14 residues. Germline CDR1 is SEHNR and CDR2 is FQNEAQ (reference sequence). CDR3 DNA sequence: TGTGCCAGCAGCTTAGGAACGGTTAACTATGGCTACACCTTC. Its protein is CASSLGTVNYGYTF.

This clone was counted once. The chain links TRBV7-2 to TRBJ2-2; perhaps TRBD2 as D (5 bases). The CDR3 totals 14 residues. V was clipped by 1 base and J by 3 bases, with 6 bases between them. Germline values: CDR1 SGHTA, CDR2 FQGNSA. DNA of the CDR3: TGTGCCAGCAGCTTAGTCGGGGACACCGGGGAGCTGTTTTTT. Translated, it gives CASSLVGDTGELFF.

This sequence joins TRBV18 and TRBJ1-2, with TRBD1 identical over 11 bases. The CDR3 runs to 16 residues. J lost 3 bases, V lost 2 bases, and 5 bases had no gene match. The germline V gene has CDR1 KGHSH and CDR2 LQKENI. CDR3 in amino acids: CASSPRTGGAHYGYTF. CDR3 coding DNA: TGTGCCAGCTCACCAAGGACAGGGGGCGCCCACTATGGCTACACCTTC.

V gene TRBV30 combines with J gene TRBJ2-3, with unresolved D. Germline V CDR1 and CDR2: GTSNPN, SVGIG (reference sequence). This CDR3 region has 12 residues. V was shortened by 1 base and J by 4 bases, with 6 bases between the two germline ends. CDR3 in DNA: TGTGCCTGGAGTGCGCCAGCAGATACGCAGTATTTT. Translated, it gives CAWSAPADTQYF.

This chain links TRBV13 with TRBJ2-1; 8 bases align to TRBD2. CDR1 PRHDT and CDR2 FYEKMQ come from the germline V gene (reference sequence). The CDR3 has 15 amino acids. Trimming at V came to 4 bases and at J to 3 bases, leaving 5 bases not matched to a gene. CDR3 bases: TGTGCCAGCAGCTACGCTAGCGGGTTCTACAATGAGCAGTTCTTC. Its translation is CASSYASGFYNEQFF.